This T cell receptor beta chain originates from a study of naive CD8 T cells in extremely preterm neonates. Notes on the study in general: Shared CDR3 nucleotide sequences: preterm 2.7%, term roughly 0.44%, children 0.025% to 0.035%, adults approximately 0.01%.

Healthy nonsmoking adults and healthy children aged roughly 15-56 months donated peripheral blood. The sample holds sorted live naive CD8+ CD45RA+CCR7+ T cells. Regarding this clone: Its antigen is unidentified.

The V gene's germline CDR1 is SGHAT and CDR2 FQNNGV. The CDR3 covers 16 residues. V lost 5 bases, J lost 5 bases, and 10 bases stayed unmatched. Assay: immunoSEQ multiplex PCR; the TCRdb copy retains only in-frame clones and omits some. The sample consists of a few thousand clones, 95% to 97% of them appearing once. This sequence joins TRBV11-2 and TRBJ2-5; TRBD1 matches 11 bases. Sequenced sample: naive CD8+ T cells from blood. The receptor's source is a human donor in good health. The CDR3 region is CASSVMGTGGDETQYF. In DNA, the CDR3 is TGTGCCAGCAGCGTCATGGGGACAGGGGGGGACGAGACCCAGTACTTC.